This T cell receptor (beta chain) comes out of a study of cytomegalovirus exposure and HLA in healthy donors. Background on the study: The 120 or so validation repertoires were produced on the same platform as the roughly 700 repertoires of the first cohort. This was reported in a later analysis.

General observations from the study: The classifier was said to identify cytomegalovirus status with high specificity and sensitivity.

A note on this clone: What it recognizes is unknown.

Sequencing was performed with immunoSEQ multiplex PCR; in TCRdb, only in-frame clones are kept and a portion is missing. This repertoire shows around 250,000 clones, nearly 90% found once; its top ten account for 0.37%. What was sequenced was PBMCs. The TCR comes from a woman aged 18-30 years in good health and CMV-seronegative.

The CDR3 reads CAWSGQGGEQYF. CDR3 in DNA: TGTGCCTGGAGTGGGCAGGGAGGCGAGCAGTACTTC. This chain uses TRBV30 with TRBJ2-7; the D gene is possibly TRBD2 (6 bases). Deletions cut 1 base from V and 6 bases from J, with 10 bases between. The CDR3 length is 12 residues. CDR1 and CDR2 from the germline V gene are GTSNPN and SVGIG (reference sequence).